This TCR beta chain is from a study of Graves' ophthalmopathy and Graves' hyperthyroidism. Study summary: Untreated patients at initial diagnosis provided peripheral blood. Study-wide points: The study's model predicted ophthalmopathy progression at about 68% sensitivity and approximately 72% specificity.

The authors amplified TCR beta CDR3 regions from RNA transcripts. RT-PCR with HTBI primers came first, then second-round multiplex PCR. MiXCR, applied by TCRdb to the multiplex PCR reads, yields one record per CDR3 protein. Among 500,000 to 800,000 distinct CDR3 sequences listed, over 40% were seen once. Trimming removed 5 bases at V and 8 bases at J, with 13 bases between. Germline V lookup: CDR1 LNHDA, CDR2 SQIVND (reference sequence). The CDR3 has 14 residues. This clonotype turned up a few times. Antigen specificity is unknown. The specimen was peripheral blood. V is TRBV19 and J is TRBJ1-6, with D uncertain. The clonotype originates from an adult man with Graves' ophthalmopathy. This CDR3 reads CASSVQRSHSPLHF. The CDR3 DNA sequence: TGTGCCAGTAGTGTTCAAAGAAGTCATTCACCCCTCCACTTT. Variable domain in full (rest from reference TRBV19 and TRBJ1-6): DGGITQSPKYLFRKEGQNVTLSCEQNLNHDAMYWYRQDPGQGLRLIYYSQIVNDFQKGDIAEGYSVSREKKESFPLTVTSAQKNPTAFYLCASSVQRSHSPLHFGNGTRLTVT.